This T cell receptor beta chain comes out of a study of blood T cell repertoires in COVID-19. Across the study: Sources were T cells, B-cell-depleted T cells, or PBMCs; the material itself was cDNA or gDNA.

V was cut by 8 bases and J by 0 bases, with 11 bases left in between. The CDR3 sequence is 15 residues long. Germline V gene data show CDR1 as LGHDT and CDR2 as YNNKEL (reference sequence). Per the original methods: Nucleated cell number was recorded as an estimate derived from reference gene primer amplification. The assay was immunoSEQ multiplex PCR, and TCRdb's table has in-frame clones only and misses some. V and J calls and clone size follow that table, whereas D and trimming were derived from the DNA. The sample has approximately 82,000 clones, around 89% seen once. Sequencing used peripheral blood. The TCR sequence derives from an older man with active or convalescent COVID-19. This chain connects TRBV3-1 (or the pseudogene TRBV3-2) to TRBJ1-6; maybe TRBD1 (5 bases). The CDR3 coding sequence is TGTGCCAGCCGAACAGGTAGCTCCTATAATTCACCCCTCCACTTT. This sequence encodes CASRTGSSYNSPLHF.